A single sample gave rise to the 9 T cell receptor beta chains below, sequenced in a study of type 1 and type 2 diabetes patients. Amplification started from genomic DNA. Amplification of the beta chain CDR3 used 30 forward and 13 reverse multiplex primers. TCRdb recomputed calls from the multiplex PCR reads with MiXCR, one row per CDR3 protein. In the table there are about 250,000 distinct CDR3 sequences, roughly 48% of which are singletons. The specimen sequenced was peripheral blood mononuclear cells (PBMCs). Source of these receptors: a man aged 18-30 years with type 2 diabetes.

This clonotype was detected a few times. The chain combines TRBV9 with TRBJ2-3, with TRBD2 matching over 8 bases. CDR1 is SGDLS, CDR2 YYNGEE, per germline. This CDR3 spans 19 amino acids. Trimming took 4 bases from V and 1 from J; bases not matched to a gene: 17. The CDR3 DNA sequence: TGTGCCAGCAGCCCACAGTACGGGGGGGCGGGGTGGGGCACAGATACGCAGTATTTT. Translated, it gives CASSPQYGGAGWGTDTQYF.

There are a few counts of this clonotype. The chain combines TRBV7-6 with TRBJ2-1; D is uncertain. The CDR3 is 15 amino acids. V lost 2 bases, J lost 7 bases, and 15 bases lay in between. Germline V gives CDR1 SGHVS, CDR2 FNYEAQ. The CDR3 nucleotides read TGTGCCAGCAGCTTACATCCCTGGGCGTTAAATGAGCAGTTCTTC. This codes for CASSLHPWALNEQFF.

This clonotype has just a few counts. In DNA form, the CDR3 reads TGTGCCAGTAAAGTAAGGGACAGCTCTGGGGCCAACGTCCTGACTTTC. Translation gives CASKVRDSSGANVLTF. The rearrangement uses TRBV19 and TRBJ2-6; TRBD1 aligns across 7 bases. Germline V CDR1 and CDR2: LNHDA, SQIVND (reference sequence). The junction had 6 bases not matched to a gene; V was cut back by 7 bases and J by 0 bases. This CDR3 has 16 amino acids.

This clonotype turned up a few times. The rearrangement joins TRBV13 to TRBJ1-1; D gene uncertain. V gave up 6 bases and J gave up 4 bases, with 15 bases separating them. Per the germline V gene, CDR1 is PRHDT and CDR2 is FYEKMQ (reference sequence). CDR3 length: 14 amino acids. The CDR3 bases are TGTGCCAGCAGTTTCGACCGGTTAAGCACTGAAGCTTTCTTT. Encoded protein: CASSFDRLSTEAFF.

This clonotype has just a few counts. At one end, the junction sequence differs from germline, possibly due to a read error. The chain links TRBV5-1 to TRBJ2-7; the D gene is possibly TRBD2 (6 bases). Germline loops: CDR1 SGHRS, CDR2 YFSETQ. The CDR3 is 13 residues long. This CDR3 is CASSLEGGGEQYF. CDR3 in DNA: TGTGCCAGCAGTTTGGAGGGTGGGGGCGAGCAGTACTTC.

This clonotype was seen only a few times. This chain connects TRBV7-2 to TRBJ1-1; unclear D gene. Germline CDR1 SGHTA, CDR2 FQGNSA. V was cut by 2 bases and J by 2 bases, with 12 bases left in between. This CDR3 has 15 residues. CDR3 in amino acids: CASSLKGVGNTEAFF. CDR3 sequence (DNA): TGTGCCAGCAGCTTAAAGGGTGTCGGAAACACTGAAGCTTTCTTT.

This clonotype was counted a few times. This chain connects TRBV12-3 or TRBV12-4 to TRBJ1-1; D uncertain. Trimming left V 3 bases short and J 6 bases short, with 11 bases between. CDR3 size: 13 residues. The CDR3 coding sequence is TGTGCCAGCAGTTTGACTGGAAGGGCTGAAGCTTTCTTT. Its translation: CASSLTGRAEAFF.

Comments on this clonotype: The junction and the germline gene differ at one end; a read error may be behind it. The V and J genes are TRBV10-1 and TRBJ2-5, with D possibly being TRBD2 (5 bases). Germline assignment: CDR1 WNHNN and CDR2 SYGVQD (reference sequence). This CDR3 has 13 residues. The CDR3 sequence is CASSESWRETQYF. DNA of the CDR3: TGCGCCAGCAGCGAGTCATGGAGGGAGACCCAGTACTTC.

This clonotype was detected a few times. The chain is built from TRBV28 and TRBJ2-7; no clear D. Per germline, CDR1 MDHEN and CDR2 SYDVKM. V lost 8 bases, J lost 5 bases, and 10 bases lay in between. The CDR3 is 11 residues long. The CDR3 DNA follows: TGTGCCAGCGGTTCTATCCACGAGCAGTACTTC. Encoded protein: CASGSIHEQYF.